This T cell receptor (beta chain) came from a study of CXCR3-negative and CXCR3-positive naive CD8 T cells. The authors prepared UMI-labeled TRB cDNA libraries by 5' RACE. With the 5' RACE reads reprocessed, TCRdb shows one record per CDR3 protein and no DNA. Seen in this sample are some 130,000 distinct CDR3 sequences; the ten most common clones hold approximately 0.5%. The CDR3 length is 16 residues. This chain links TRBV12-3 or TRBV12-4 with TRBJ2-1; the D call from TCRdb, TRBD2, cannot be confirmed without DNA. The sequenced sample consisted of naive CXCR3- CD8+ T cells from blood. The subset denotes: CD45RO-CCR7+CD27+CD95- naive CD8+ T cells lacking CXCR3 (TNR3-). This receptor was taken from a human donor in good health. Some clones in this sample may be carry-over from other donors' samples. The CDR3 loop is CASSLLLAGGRNEQFF.